This T cell receptor beta chain emerged from a study of cytomegalovirus exposure and HLA in healthy donors. For the study at large: Of 300 to 500 genotyped donors, roughly 86% clustered with self-reported Caucasian donors.

In the PCR, 60 Vbeta and 13 Jbeta primers were used. Generated by immunoSEQ multiplex PCR, the TCRdb table keeps only in-frame clones and is missing some. The repertoire holds about 120,000 clones, over 65% seen once, with about 2.5% in the top ten. This clone occurred many times. The TCR comes from a female donor in good health and CMV-seronegative. Sequenced sample: PBMCs.

DNA of the CDR3: TGTGCCAGCAGGACTAGCGGGGGATTCAACGAGCAGTACTTC. The encoded protein is CASRTSGGFNEQYF. The chain has TRBV2 and TRBJ2-7, with 12 bases matching TRBD2. V was clipped by 6 bases and J by 5 bases; unmatched bases: 5. Germline V CDR1 and CDR2: SNHLY, FYNNEI. This CDR3 has 14 residues.